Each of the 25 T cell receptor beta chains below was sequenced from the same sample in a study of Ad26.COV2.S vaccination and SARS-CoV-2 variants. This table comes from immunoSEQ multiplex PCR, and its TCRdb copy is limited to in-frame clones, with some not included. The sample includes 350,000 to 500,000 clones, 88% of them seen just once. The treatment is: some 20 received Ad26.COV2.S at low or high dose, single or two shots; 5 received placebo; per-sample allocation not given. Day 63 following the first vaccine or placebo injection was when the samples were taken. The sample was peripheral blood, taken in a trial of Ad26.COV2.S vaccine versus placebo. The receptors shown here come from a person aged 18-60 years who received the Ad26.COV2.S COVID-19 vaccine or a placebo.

This CDR3 reads CASSESTPPTTQYF. The CDR3 DNA sequence: TGCGCCAGCAGTGAGTCGACCCCCCCGACTACGCAGTATTTT. The V and J genes are TRBV10-1 and TRBJ2-3; no clear D. This CDR3 region has 14 residues. Per germline, CDR1 WNHNN and CDR2 SYGVQD (reference sequence). Trimming removed 0 bases from V and 8 bases from J, with 12 bases in between.

CDR3 amino acids: CASRGTGTASSPLHF. The CDR3 DNA follows: TGTGCCAGCAGGGGAACCGGGACGGCAAGTTCACCCCTCCACTTT. V gene TRBV2 combines with J gene TRBJ1-6, with TRBD1 as a possible D gene (5 bases). The germline V gene encodes CDR1 SNHLY and CDR2 FYNNEI. V lost 6 bases and J 9 bases, leaving 18 bases between the germline ends. CDR3 size: 15 residues.

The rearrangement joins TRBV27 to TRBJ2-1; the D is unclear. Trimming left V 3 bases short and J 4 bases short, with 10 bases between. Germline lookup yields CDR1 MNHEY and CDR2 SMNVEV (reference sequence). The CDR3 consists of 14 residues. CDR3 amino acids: CASSLRSPYNEQFF. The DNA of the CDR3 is TGTGCCAGCAGTTTGCGGTCGCCGTACAATGAGCAGTTCTTC.

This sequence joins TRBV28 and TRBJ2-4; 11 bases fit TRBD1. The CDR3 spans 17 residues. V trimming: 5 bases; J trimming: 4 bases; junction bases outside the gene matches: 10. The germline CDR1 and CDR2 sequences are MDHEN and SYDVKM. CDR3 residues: CASSHPGTGGLKNIQYF. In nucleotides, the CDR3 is TGTGCCAGCAGTCACCCAGGGACAGGGGGTCTGAAAAACATTCAGTACTTC.

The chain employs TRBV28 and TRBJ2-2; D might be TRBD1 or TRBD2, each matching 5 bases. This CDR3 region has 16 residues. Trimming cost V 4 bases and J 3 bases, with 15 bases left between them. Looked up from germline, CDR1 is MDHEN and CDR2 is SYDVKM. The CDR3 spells CASSSNRDPYTGELFF. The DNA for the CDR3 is TGTGCCAGCAGTTCAAACCGGGACCCCTACACCGGGGAGCTGTTTTTT.

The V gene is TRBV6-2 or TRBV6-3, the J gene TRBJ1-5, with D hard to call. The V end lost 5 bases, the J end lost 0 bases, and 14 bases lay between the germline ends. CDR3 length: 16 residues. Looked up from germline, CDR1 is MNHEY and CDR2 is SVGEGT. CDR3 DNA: TGTGCCAGCAGTCATAGACAAGTGTATAGCAATCAGCCCCAGCATTTT. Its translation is CASSHRQVYSNQPQHF.

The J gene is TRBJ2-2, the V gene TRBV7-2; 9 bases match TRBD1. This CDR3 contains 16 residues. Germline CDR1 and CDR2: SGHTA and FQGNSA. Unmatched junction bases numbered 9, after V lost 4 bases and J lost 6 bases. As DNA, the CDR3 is TGTGCCAGCAGCTCAACAGGGGGCTTTCGGGCCGGGGAGCTGTTTTTT. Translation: CASSSTGGFRAGELFF. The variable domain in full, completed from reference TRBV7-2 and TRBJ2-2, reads GAGVSQSPSNKVTEKGKDVELRCDPISGHTALYWYRQSLGQGLEFLIYFQGNSAPDKSGLPSDRFSAERTGGSVSTLTIQRTQQEDSAVYLCASSSTGGFRAGELFFGEGSRLTVL.

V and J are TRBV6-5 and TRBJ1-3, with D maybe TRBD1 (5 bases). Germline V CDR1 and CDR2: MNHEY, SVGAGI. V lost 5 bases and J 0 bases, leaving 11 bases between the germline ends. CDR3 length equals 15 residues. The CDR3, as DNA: TGTGCCAGCAGTCCGGGACTCAGCTCTGGAAACACCATATATTTT. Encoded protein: CASSPGLSSGNTIYF.

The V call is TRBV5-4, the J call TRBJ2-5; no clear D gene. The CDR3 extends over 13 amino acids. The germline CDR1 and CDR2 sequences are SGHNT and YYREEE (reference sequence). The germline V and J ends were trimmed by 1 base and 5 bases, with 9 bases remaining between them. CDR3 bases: TGTGCCAGCAGCTTGTCGTTGGGGGAGACCCAGTACTTC. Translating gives CASSLSLGETQYF.

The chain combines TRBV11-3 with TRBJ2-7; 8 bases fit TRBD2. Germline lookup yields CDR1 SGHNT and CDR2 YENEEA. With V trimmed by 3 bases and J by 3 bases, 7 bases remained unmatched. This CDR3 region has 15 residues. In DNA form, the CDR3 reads TGTGCCAGCAGCTTGGGCGGGGGGTCCCTCTACGAGCAGTACTTC. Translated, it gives CASSLGGGSLYEQYF.

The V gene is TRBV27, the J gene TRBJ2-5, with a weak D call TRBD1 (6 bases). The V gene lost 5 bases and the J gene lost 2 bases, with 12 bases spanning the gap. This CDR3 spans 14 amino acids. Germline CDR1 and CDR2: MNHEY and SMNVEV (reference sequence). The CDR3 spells CASSGDNQQETQYF. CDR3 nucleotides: TGTGCCAGCAGTGGGGACAATCAGCAAGAGACCCAGTACTTC.

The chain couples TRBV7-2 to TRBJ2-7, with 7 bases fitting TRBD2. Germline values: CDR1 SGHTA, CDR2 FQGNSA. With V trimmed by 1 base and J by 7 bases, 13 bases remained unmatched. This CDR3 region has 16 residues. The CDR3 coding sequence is TGTGCCAGCAGCTTAGGGCCTTCAGGGACTATGCGGGAGCAGTACTTC. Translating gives CASSLGPSGTMREQYF.

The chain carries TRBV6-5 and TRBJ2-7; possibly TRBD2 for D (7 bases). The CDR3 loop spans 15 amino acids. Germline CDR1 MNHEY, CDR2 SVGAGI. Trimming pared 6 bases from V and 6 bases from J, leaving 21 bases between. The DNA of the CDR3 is TGTGCCAGCAGCGGTCGGGCGCTAGGGGGGGGCGAGCAGTACTTC. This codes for CASSGRALGGGEQYF.

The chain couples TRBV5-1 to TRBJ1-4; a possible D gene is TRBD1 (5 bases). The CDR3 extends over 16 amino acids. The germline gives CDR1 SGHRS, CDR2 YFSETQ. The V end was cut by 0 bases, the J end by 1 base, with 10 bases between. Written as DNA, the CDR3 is TGCGCCAGCAGCTTGGAAGGGGACGAAACTAATGAAAAACTGTTTTTT. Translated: CASSLEGDETNEKLFF.

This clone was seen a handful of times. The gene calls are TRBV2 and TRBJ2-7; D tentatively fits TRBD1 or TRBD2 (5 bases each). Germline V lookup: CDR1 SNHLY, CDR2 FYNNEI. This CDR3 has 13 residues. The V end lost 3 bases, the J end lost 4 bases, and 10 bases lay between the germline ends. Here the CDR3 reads CASSDGGWYEQYF. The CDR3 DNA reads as TGTGCCAGCAGTGATGGGGGTTGGTACGAGCAGTACTTC.

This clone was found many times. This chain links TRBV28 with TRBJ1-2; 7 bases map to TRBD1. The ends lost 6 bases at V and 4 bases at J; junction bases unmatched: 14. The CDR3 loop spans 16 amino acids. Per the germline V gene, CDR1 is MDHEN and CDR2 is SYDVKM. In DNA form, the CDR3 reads TGTGCCAGCAGCCCACGCGGAGGGGGCGCCGGCTATGGCTACACCTTC. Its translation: CASSPRGGGAGYGYTF.

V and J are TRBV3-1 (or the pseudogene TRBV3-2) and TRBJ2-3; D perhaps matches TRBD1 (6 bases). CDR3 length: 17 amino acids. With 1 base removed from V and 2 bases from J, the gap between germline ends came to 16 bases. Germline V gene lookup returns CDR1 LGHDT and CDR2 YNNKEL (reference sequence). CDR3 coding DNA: TGTGCCAGCAGCCAAGGTAGCCGGGACACCTACACAGATACGCAGTATTTT. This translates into CASSQGSRDTYTDTQYF.

This CDR3 is CASSHQSGAGAYEQYF. DNA for the CDR3: TGCGCCAGCAGCCACCAAAGCGGGGCCGGAGCCTACGAGCAGTACTTC. The chain links TRBV4-1 to TRBJ2-7; 7 positions agree with TRBD2. The CDR3 extends over 16 amino acids. With V trimmed by 3 bases and J by 2 bases, 10 bases remained unmatched. From germline, CDR1 is MGHRA and CDR2 YSYEKL.

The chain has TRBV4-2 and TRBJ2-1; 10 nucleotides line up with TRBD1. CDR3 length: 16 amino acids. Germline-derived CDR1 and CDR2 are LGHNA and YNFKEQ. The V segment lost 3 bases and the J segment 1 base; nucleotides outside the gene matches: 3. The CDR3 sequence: CASSQRDRGSYNEQFF. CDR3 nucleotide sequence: TGTGCCAGCAGCCAGCGGGACAGGGGATCCTACAATGAGCAGTTCTTC.

The CDR3 protein is CASSQASRGWGQPQHF. In DNA, the CDR3 is TGTGCCAGCAGCCAAGCCTCCCGGGGTTGGGGTCAGCCCCAGCATTTT. V and J are TRBV3-1 (or the pseudogene TRBV3-2) and TRBJ1-5, with D hard to call. CDR3 length: 16 residues. Deletions cut 1 base from V and 6 bases from J, with 16 bases between. The V gene's germline CDR1 is LGHDT and CDR2 YNNKEL (reference sequence).

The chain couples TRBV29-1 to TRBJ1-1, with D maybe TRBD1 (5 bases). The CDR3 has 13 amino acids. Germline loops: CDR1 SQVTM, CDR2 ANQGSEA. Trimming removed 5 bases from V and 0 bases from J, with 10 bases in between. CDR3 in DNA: TGCAGCGTTTTACAGGTGATGAACACTGAAGCTTTCTTT. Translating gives CSVLQVMNTEAFF.

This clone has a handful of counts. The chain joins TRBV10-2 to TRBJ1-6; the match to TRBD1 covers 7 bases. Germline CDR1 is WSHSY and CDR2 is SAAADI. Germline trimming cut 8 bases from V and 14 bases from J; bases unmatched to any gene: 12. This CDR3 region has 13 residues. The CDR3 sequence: CASHGTEGRALHF. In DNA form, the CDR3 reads TGCGCCAGCCACGGGACAGAGGGTAGGGCCCTCCACTTT.

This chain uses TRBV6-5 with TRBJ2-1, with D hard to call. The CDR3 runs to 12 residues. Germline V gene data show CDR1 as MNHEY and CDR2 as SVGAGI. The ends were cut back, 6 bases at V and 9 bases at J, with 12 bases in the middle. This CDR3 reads CASSSAWGEQFF. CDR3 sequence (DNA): TGTGCCAGCAGCTCCGCGTGGGGTGAGCAGTTCTTC.

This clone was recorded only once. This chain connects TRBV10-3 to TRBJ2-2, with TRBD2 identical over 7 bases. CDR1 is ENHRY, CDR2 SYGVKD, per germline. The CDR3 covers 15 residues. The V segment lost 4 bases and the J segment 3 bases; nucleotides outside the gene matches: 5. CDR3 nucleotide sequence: TGTGCCATCAGTGGCCAAGGGAGGGACACCGGGGAGCTGTTTTTT. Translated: CAISGQGRDTGELFF.

The CDR3 region is CASMTTSGGDNEQFF. The DNA of the CDR3 is TGTGCCAGCATGACTACCAGCGGGGGGGACAATGAGCAGTTCTTC. The chain carries TRBV2 and TRBJ2-1, with 10 bases matching TRBD2. The length of the CDR3 is 15 residues. J gave up 5 bases and V 7 bases, and 8 bases lay outside the gene matches. Germline-derived CDR1 and CDR2 are SNHLY and FYNNEI.